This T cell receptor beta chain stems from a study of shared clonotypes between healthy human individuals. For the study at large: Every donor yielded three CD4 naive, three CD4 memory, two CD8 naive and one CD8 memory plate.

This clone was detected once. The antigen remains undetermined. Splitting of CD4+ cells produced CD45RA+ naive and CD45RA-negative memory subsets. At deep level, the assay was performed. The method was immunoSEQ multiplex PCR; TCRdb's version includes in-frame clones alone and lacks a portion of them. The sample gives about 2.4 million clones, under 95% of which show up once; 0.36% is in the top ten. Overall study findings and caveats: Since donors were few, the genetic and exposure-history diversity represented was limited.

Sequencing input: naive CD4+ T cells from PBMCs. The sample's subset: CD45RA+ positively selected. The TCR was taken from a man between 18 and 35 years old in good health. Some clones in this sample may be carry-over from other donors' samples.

CDR3 sequence: CASSHSGTGGDEQYF. CDR3 nucleotides: TGCGCCAGCAGCCACTCCGGGACAGGGGGAGACGAGCAGTACTTC. The chain couples TRBV4-3 to TRBJ2-7; 11 bases fit TRBD1. The V gene end was trimmed by 3 bases and the J gene end by 5 bases; junction bases not matched to a gene: 6. The CDR3 runs 15 residues. Germline V CDR1 and CDR2: LGHNA, YSLEER.